The present T cell receptor (beta chain) was sequenced within a study of post-analysis software for immune sequencing data. The overall study: The disease courses covered relapsing-remitting, secondary progressive and progressive-relapsing multiple sclerosis. Broader study findings: When the samples were clustered directly with F measure, those that had been prepared in the same batch showed strong co-clustering. The five TRBV segments detected at higher frequency in patients than in controls included TRBV5-6, TRBV5-1 and TRBV20-1. Significantly lower normalized Chao1 diversity was found in patients with multiple sclerosis relative to controls.

As to this clonotype: Antigen specificity is unknown.

The V end was cut by 5 bases, the J end by 0 bases, with 13 bases between. There are 15 residues in the CDR3. Germline CDR1 reads SEHNR; CDR2 reads FQNEAQ (reference sequence). Libraries were made from TCR beta cDNA, and they carried unique molecular identifiers. Between about 0.95 and 11 million T cells gave rise to roughly 0.5 million cDNA molecules. TCRdb itself ran the PCR reads through MiXCR, one entry per CDR3 protein. Found here are more than 350,000 distinct CDR3 sequences, approximately 38% of them singletons; the top ten hold less than 8%. The sample consisted of blood. The clonotype was recovered from a girl under 10 years old with multiple sclerosis. V is TRBV7-9 and J is TRBJ1-1; D gene unclear. In DNA, the CDR3 is TGTGCCAGCAGCATCGGGCGCGCCTTGAACACTGAAGCTTTCTTT. Its protein is CASSIGRALNTEAFF. Looking up the rest from reference TRBV7-9 and TRBJ1-1 gives the full variable domain: DTGVSQNPRHKITKRGQNVTFRCDPISEHNRLYWYRQTLGQGPEFLTYFQNEAQLEKSRLLSDRFSAERPKGSFSTLEIQRTEQGDSAMYLCASSIGRALNTEAFFGQGTRLTVV.